The sequence of this TCR beta chain was determined in a study of identical twins. The CDR3 has 17 residues. V dropped 0 bases and J dropped 2; count of bases not matched to a gene: 6. From germline, CDR1 is SGHTA and CDR2 FQGNSA. MiXCR, applied by TCRdb to the 5' RACE reads, yields one record per CDR3 protein. The repertoire holds a few hundred thousand distinct CDR3 sequences, with about 8.3% as singletons. These sequences were also reported in another study, on yellow fever vaccine responses in identical twins.

Input material: CD8+ T cells sorted from blood. The receptor's source is a woman younger than 30 in good health. J is TRBJ2-5 and V is TRBV7-2; TRBD2 matches at 10 bases. The CDR3 coding sequence is TGTGCCAGCAGCTTAGCAAGCGGGGGGGCGTGGCAAGAGACCCAGTACTTC. Its protein product is CASSLASGGAWQETQYF. The full variable domain, in which reference TRBV7-2 and TRBJ2-5 provide the parts outside the CDR3, is GAGVSQSPSNKVTEKGKDVELRCDPISGHTALYWYRQSLGQGLEFLIYFQGNSAPDKSGLPSDRFSAERTGGSVSTLTIQRTQQEDSAVYLCASSLASGGAWQETQYFGPGTRLLVL.